Sequencing of this T cell receptor beta chain was carried out in a study of PD-L1 blockade in urothelial cancer (dated by TCRdb to the late 2010s). With regard to the full study: All patients started therapy around 2014 and received atezolizumab 1,200 mg intravenously every 3 weeks. Blood samples yielded a median of around 150,000 T cells and some 80,000 unique TCRs, with median clonality about 0.08. Somatic, immune and clinical correlates of response to PD-L1 blockade with atezolizumab in urothelial cancer were the focus of an exploratory multi-omic analysis. Pretreatment tumor samples, along with matched peripheral blood serially collected before and after atezolizumab treatment, were subjected to TCR sequencing. Progression-free survival longer than 6 months counted as durable clinical benefit, and TCR features were additionally tested against both progression-free and overall survival. Approximately 29 patients had pretreatment blood TCR-seq, about 25 had at least one posttreatment blood collection, and about 25 had tumor TCR-seq. An ECOG performance status of 0 or 1 was recorded for the patients, and 0 to 3 prior chemotherapy regimens had been received by the patients. About 90% of the roughly 29 patients were identified as males with urothelial cancer of bladder origin, and a prior smoking history was reported by 18 of 29 patients. Blood samples were analyzed at 3 weeks after treatment start (second dose) and at 6 weeks after treatment start. Whole exome sequencing and RNA sequencing of pretreatment tumors were performed alongside TCR sequencing in the same patients. Eight or nine patients reached durable clinical benefit, while 20 to 25 patients did not. Study-wide findings and limitations: Because the sample size was small (n of about 29) and many exploratory analyses were performed, the results are intended to be hypothesis-generating. Improved progression-free and overall survival was associated with having pretreatment peripheral blood TCR clonality below the median. Patients with durable benefit showed greater expansion of tumor-associated TCR clones in peripheral blood 3 weeks after starting treatment (n of about 20, p = 0.022).

As for this clone: Its cognate antigen has yet to be identified. Base qualities are missing; no much larger clone stands one base away.

Trimming costs V 5 bases and J 2 bases, and their ends lie 16 bases apart. Counted from cysteine to phenylalanine, this CDR3 has 14 amino acids. Just the 42-base CDR3 DNA is kept, in frame starting at base 1. Looking up the germline V gene (reference sequence) yields CDR1 GTSNPN and CDR2 SVGIG. Each PCR received spiked-in synthetic TCR analog templates so that absolute template abundance could be estimated from read counts. TCRbeta CDR3 regions were amplified from genomic DNA with bias-controlled V and J gene primers using the immunoSEQ assay. Rearranged TCRbeta segments were sequenced at approximately 20X coverage. The published analysis was carried out like this. Clustering was used to correct sequencing errors, and CDR3s were annotated against IMGT so that V, D and J genes could be assigned. Only productive TCRbeta rearrangements were used in downstream analyses, excluding out-of-frame or stop-codon sequences. Clonality was computed as one minus Shannon entropy normalized by the log of the number of unique productive sequences. Fisher's exact test with Benjamini-Hochberg correction, using a cutoff of adjusted p below 0.01, was how clones that differed between time points or between blood and tumor were identified. TCRdb carries this immuneACCESS record with in-frame sequences only. Its versions omit some clonotypes, under half of them owing to an unresolved V gene in the studies checked, with the rest unexplained. Clonal size and the V and J genes are those of that table, whereas D and trimming came from the DNA. For this sample there are 70,000 to 75,000 clones; 84% appear just once. 9% to 9.5% of the sample goes to the ten largest clones.

The sample's time point, from its label and the paper: pretreatment peripheral blood. A total of under 35 patients with locally advanced or metastatic urothelial carcinoma, treated at Memorial Sloan Kettering on a trial protocol, made up the cohort. Peripheral blood mononuclear cells were collected pretreatment and during treatment, at between 1 and 8 total time points per patient. The Qiagen DNeasy Blood extraction kit was used to purify genomic DNA from total PBMCs and tumor samples. PBMCs were collected pretreatment and during treatment, and were isolated and stored as previously described. The chain uses TRBV30 and TRBJ2-7; the D region possibly corresponds to TRBD1 (6 bases align). The specimen comprised PBMCs, sampled around atezolizumab (anti-PD-L1) treatment. The clonotype was recovered from a woman aged 70-85 years with urothelial cancer. The CDR3 in this case is CAWDFGTSTYEQYF. The DNA sequence is as follows: TGTGCCTGGGACTTCGGGACATCGACCTACGAGCAGTACTTC. Extended through the reference TRBV30 and TRBJ2-7 proteins, this CDR3 yields the full variable domain: SQTIHQWPATLVQPVGSPLSLECTVEGTSNPNLYWYRQAAGRGLQLLFYSVGIGQISSEVPQNLSASRPQDRQFILSSKKLLLSDSGFYLCAWDFGTSTYEQYFGPGTRLTVT.